This paragraph covers one T cell receptor beta chain sequence. This clonotype has more than one count but fewer than ten. What antigen it recognizes has not been identified. Base qualities are not provided; no much larger clone lies one nucleotide away. These data come from a study of vaccination and CD4 T cells after COVID-19 (dated by TCRdb to the early 2020s). Regarding the study in general: Convalescent patients had a positive SARS-CoV-2 result on nasal swab PCR, and of these patients, about ten had mild disease and one had severe disease. Each participant got two doses of either the Pfizer-BioNTech BNT162b2 vaccine (n=8) or the Moderna mRNA-1273 vaccine (n=2). The spike-specific CD4+ TCR repertoire was compared before and after mRNA vaccination in approximately 9 COVID-19 convalescent patients and a few infection-naive healthy vaccine recipients. Six males and four females were included in the convalescent cohort, with two Hispanic individuals, seven Caucasians, two Asians and one multiracial person represented. Post-COVID blood samples were collected from convalescent patients a median of around 100 days after diagnosis, with a range of about 35 to 170 days. For a few convalescent patients, samples were collected at an early post-vaccination timepoint (day 14) as well as at a late post-vaccination timepoint (days 161 to 241). Post-vaccine blood samples were obtained a median of about 77 days after the second vaccine dose, with a range of about 13 to 250 days.

What the work shows at the level of the full study, not this receptor alone: The study included relatively few convalescent patients and did not analyze early timepoints after natural infection. Of the vaccine-specific clones in convalescent patients, 304 of 307, or nearly all, reacted only to SARS-CoV-2 spike and did not cross-react with common cold coronaviruses. The median count of SARS-CoV-2-reactive clonotypes went up from 20 to 25 after infection to 38 after vaccination, although the change was not significant. Among convalescent patients, a median roughly 90% of the SARS-CoV-2-reactive clones seen after vaccination appeared only after vaccination, which suggests priming specific to the vaccine.

The intended sense of this specimen's time point label: late sampling 161 to 241 days after vaccination in three convalescent patients. Positive SARS-CoV-2 PCR tests in the convalescent patients dated from March to December 2020, before Alpha, Beta and Delta variants emerged in the United States. PBMCs were separated from whole blood using Ficoll-Paque Plus gradient centrifugation and then either used fresh or cryopreserved at -140C. V is clipped by 3 bases and J by 5 bases, and the sequence between their germline boundaries is 16 bases long. The CDR3 has 15 amino acids, counting the end cysteine and phenylalanine. The retained sequence is limited to the CDR3, 45 bases, with the frame set at the first base. Reading the germline V gene gives CDR1 SGHVS and CDR2 FNYEAQ. The library was obtained by PCR. Sequencing used an Illumina iSeq 100. The paper's data handling went like this. Non-productive sequences were removed, and CDR3s not starting with C, not ending with F or W, or shorter than 7 amino acids were discarded. Using R version 3.6.1, CDR3 homology was evaluated through Levenshtein distances (stringdist) along with unrooted phylogenetic trees (ape). TCRdb took the public reads, trimmed them with fastp at Q25, ran MiXCR for clone calling and kept in-frame beta chains. CDR3 protein duplicates are merged, each entry listing the most common genes and DNA. Clone size and V and J calls follow TCRdb, not the original study. This sample lists more than 25,000 distinct CDR3 sequences; approximately 49% were detected once. The ten largest make up 5% to 6% of the sample.

Recombination joined TRBV7-6 with TRBJ2-5, and the D gene may be TRBD1, 5 bases matching. This clonotype was sampled from a human donor who had recovered from COVID-19. This specimen consisted of CD4+ T cells from blood, obtained about 7 months after SARS-CoV-2 vaccination. The CDR3 region reads CASSFVSGYVETQYF. Read as DNA, the sequence is TGTGCCAGCAGCTTTGTGTCAGGGTACGTGGAGACCCAGTACTTC.